The T cell receptor beta chain described here comes from a study of a mutant IDH1 vaccine in newly diagnosed glioma. Study-level information: First vaccine doses came 4-6 weeks after radiotherapy alone, or with temozolomide cycles. V12 corresponded to week 35 and V13 to week 47.

The CDR3 is 14 residues long. The V end was cut by 2 bases, the J end by 7 bases, with 16 bases between. CDR1 is SGHRS, CDR2 YFSETQ, per germline. Time point denoted: week 47, end of study. Doses consisted of 300 ug of mutant IDH1 20-mer peptide each, paired with topical imiquimod. Patients underwent eight vaccinations, which took place in weeks 1, 3, 5, 7, 11, 15, 19 and 23. Here immunoSEQ multiplex PCR was the method, and the copy in TCRdb shows in-frame clones only, minus some. Of about 56,000 clones listed, under 85% are singletons. This clone was seen a single time. The antigen remains unidentified.

This TCR came from a woman in her 50s with glioma. The V and J genes are TRBV5-1 and TRBJ2-7, with unresolved D. Specimen: PBMCs, collected from a glioma patient whose treatment included an IDH1 peptide vaccine. The CDR3 sequence is CASSLYDILGEQYF. CDR3 coding DNA: TGCGCCAGCAGCTTATACGACATCCTCGGAGAGCAGTACTTC. Using reference TRBV5-1 and TRBJ2-7 for the parts outside the CDR3, the full variable domain is KAGVTQTPRYLIKTRGQQVTLSCSPISGHRSVSWYQQTPGQGLQFLFEYFSETQRNKGNFPGRFSGRQFSNSRSEMNVSTLELGDSALYLCASSLYDILGEQYFGPGTRLTVT.